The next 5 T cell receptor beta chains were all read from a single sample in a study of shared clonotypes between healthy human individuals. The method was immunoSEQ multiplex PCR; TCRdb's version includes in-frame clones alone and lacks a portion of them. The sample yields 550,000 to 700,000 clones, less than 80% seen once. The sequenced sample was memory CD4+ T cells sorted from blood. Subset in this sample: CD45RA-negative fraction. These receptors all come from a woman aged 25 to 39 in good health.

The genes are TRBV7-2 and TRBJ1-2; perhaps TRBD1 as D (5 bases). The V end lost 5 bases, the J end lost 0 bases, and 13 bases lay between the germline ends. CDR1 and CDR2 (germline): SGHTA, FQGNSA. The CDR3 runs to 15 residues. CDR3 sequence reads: CASSTNRGANYGYTF. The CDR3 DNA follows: TGTGCCAGCAGCACTAACCGGGGGGCTAACTATGGCTACACCTTC.

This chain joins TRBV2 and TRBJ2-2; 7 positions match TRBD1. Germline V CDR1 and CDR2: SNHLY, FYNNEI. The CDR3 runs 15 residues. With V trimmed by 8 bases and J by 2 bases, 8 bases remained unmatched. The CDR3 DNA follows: TGTGCCAGCGGAAGGCAGGGGGTTAACACCGGGGAGCTGTTTTTT. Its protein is CASGRQGVNTGELFF. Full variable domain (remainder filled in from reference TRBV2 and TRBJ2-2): EPEVTQTPSHQVTQMGQEVILRCVPISNHLYFYWYRQILGQKVEFLVSFYNNEISEKSEIFDDQFSVERPDGSNFTLKIRSTKLEDSAMYFCASGRQGVNTGELFFGEGSRLTVL.

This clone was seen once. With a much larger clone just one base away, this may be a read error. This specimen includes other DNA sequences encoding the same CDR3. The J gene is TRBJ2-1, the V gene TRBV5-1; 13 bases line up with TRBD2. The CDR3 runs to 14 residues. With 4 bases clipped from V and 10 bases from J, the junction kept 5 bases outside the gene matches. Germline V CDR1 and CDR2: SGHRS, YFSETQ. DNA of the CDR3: TGCGCCAGCAGCCCCGGGACTAGCGGGAACGAGCAGTTCTTC. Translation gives CASSPGTSGNEQFF.

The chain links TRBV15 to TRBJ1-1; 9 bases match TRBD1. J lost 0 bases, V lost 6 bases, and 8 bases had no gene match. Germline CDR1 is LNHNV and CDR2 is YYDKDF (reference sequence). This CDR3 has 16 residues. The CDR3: CATRLRDRDLNTEAFF. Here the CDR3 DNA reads TGTGCCACCAGACTCCGGGACAGGGACCTGAACACTGAAGCTTTCTTT.

CDR3 in DNA: TGTGCCAGCAGCCTGGGACAGGGAAGTCAGCCCCAGCATTTT. Its protein product is CASSLGQGSQPQHF. The chain joins TRBV4-2 to TRBJ1-5, with TRBD1 matching over 9 bases. V lost 4 bases, J lost 6 bases, and 4 bases stayed unmatched. In germline, CDR1 is LGHNA, CDR2 YNFKEQ. The length of the CDR3 is 14 residues.